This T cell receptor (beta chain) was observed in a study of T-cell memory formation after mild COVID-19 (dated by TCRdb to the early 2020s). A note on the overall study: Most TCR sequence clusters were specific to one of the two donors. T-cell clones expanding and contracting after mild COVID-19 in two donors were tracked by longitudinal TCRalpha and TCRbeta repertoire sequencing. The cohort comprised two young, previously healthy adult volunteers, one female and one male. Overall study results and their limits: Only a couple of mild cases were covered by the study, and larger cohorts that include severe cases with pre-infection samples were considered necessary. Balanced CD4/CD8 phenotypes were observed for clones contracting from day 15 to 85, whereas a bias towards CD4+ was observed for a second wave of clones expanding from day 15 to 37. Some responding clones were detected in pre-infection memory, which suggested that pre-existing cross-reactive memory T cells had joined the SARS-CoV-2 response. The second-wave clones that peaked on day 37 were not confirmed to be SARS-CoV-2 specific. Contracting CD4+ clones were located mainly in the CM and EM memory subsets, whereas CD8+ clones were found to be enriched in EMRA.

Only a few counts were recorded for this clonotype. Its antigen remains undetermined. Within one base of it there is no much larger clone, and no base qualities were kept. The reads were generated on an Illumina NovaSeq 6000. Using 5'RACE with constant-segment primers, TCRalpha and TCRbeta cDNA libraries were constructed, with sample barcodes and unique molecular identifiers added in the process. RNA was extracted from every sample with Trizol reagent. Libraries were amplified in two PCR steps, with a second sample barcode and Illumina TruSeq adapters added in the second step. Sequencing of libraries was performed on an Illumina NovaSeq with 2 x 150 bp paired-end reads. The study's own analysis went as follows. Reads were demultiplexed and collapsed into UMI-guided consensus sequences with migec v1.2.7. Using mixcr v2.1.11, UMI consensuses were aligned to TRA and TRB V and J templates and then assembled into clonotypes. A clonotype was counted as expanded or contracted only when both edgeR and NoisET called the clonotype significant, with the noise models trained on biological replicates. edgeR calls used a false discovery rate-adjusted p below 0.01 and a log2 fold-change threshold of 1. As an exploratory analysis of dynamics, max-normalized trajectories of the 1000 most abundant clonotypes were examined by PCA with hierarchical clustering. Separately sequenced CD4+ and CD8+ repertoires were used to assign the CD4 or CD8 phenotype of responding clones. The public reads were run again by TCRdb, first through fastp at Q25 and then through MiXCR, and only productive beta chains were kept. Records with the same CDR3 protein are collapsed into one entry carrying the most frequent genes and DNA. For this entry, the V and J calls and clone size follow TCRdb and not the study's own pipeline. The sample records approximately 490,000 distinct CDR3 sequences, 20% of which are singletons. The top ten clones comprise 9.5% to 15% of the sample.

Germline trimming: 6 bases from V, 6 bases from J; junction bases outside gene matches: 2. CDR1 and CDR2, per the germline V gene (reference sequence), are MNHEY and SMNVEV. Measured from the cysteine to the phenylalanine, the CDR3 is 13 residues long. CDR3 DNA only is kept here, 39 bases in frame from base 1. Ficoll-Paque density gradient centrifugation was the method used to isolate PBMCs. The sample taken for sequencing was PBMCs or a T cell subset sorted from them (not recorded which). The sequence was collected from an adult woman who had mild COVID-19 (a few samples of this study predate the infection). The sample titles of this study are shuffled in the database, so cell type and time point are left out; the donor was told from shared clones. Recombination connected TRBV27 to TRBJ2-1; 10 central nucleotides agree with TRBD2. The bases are TGTGCCAGCAGGATAGCGGGAGGCAATGAGCAGTTCTTC. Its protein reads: CASRIAGGNEQFF.